The 32 T cell receptor beta chains below come from one sample, sequenced in a study of blood T cell repertoires in COVID-19. The table came from immunoSEQ multiplex PCR; TCRdb's copy has only in-frame clones and leaves some out. This sample has 270,000 or so clones, with about four fifths found just once. Sequencing was performed on peripheral blood. These receptors all stem from a woman between 18 and 29 years old with acute or convalescent COVID-19.

This sequence joins TRBV6-5 and TRBJ1-2; D might be TRBD1 (6 bases). The CDR3 spans 15 residues. Germline V gene data show CDR1 as MNHEY and CDR2 as SVGAGI. Between the trimmed V and J ends, which lost 4 bases and 7 bases, there was a span of 19 bases. The CDR3 spells CASSFFLDGGLGYTF. Here the CDR3 DNA reads TGTGCCAGCAGTTTTTTTTTGGACGGGGGGCTTGGCTACACCTTC.

This chain connects TRBV29-1 to TRBJ1-2; D uncertain. Germline CDR1 reads SQVTM; CDR2 reads ANQGSEA. This CDR3 region has 13 residues. V dropped 4 bases and J dropped 2 bases, with 11 bases sitting between them. This chain's CDR3 is CSVVRTGNYGYTF. The CDR3 bases are TGCAGCGTTGTCCGGACGGGGAACTATGGCTACACCTTC.

The rearrangement links TRBV3-1 (or the pseudogene TRBV3-2) to TRBJ2-2, with TRBD2 matching 7 bases. The CDR3 is 14 amino acids. The trim removed 8 bases at V and 4 bases at J, leaving 7 bases unmatched. Germline CDR1 reads LGHDT; CDR2 reads YNNKEL (reference sequence). For the CDR3, the DNA is TGTGCCAGCCGTCCGCGGGAGTTCACCGGGGAGCTGTTTTTT. This codes for CASRPREFTGELFF.

This sequence joins TRBV4-3 and TRBJ1-2; 7 bases fit TRBD1. The germline V gene has CDR1 LGHNA and CDR2 YSLEER. CDR3 length: 14 residues. V gave up 4 bases and J gave up 6 bases; unmatched junction bases: 8. CDR3 sequence (DNA): TGCGCCAGCAGCCGGGACAGAAGAAAGAATGGCTACACCTTC. Translated, it gives CASSRDRRKNGYTF.

V is TRBV5-1 and J is TRBJ2-7; TRBD1 is a possible D gene (6 bases). CDR3 length: 14 amino acids. The V end was cut by 1 base, the J end by 3 bases, with 11 bases between. Germline V gives CDR1 SGHRS, CDR2 YFSETQ. CDR3 sequence (DNA): TGCGCCAGCAGCTTGTATGGGGGCAGCTACGAGCAGTACTTC. Its translation is CASSLYGGSYEQYF.

The V call is TRBV6-4, the J call TRBJ2-3; 12 bases agree with TRBD2. In germline, CDR1 is MRHNA, CDR2 SNTAGT. CDR3 length: 15 amino acids. V lost 3 bases and J lost 9; bases outside the gene matches: 7. The CDR3 bases are TGTGCCAGCAGTGAGGCTAGCGGGAGGGTCGAGACGCAGTATTTT. Its translation: CASSEASGRVETQYF.

The V gene is TRBV5-4, the J gene TRBJ2-1; D unclear. The ends were cut back, 0 bases at V and 2 bases at J, with 12 bases in the middle. CDR1 and CDR2 (germline): SGHNT, YYREEE (reference sequence). This CDR3 has 16 residues. The DNA for the CDR3 is TGTGCCAGCAGCTTGGCTGACGCCCAGGCCTACAATGAGCAGTTCTTC. This translates into CASSLADAQAYNEQFF.

The chain combines TRBV6-2 or TRBV6-3 with TRBJ1-2; D unresolved. V lost 2 bases and J 4 bases, leaving 8 bases between the germline ends. This CDR3 has 13 amino acids. Germline V gene sequence: CDR1 MNHEY, CDR2 SVGEGT. CDR3 DNA: TGTGCCAGCAGTTACGTCACAGTCTATGGCTACACCTTC. Amino acids: CASSYVTVYGYTF.

This clone was counted once. V is TRBV11-2 and J is TRBJ2-7; a weak D match, TRBD1 (5 bases). CDR3 length equals 15 residues. V was cut by 2 bases and J by 0 bases, with 11 bases left in between. The V gene's germline CDR1 is SGHAT and CDR2 FQNNGV. The CDR3 sequence: CASSLRQLGSYEQYF. CDR3 nucleotides: TGTGCCAGCAGCTTAAGACAGCTTGGCTCCTACGAGCAGTACTTC.

This sequence joins TRBV7-6 and TRBJ2-1; 9 bases line up with TRBD2. The CDR3 consists of 16 residues. Germline CDR1 and CDR2: SGHVS and FNYEAQ. Trimming took 0 bases from V and 7 from J; bases not matched to a gene: 7. The CDR3 coding sequence is TGTGCCAGCAGCTTAGCCCCTAGCGGGATTTTGAATGAGCAGTTCTTC. Its translation: CASSLAPSGILNEQFF.

The gene calls are TRBV4-3 and TRBJ2-4; 7 nucleotides line up with TRBD2. The CDR3 is 15 residues long. CDR1 and CDR2 from the germline V gene are LGHNA and YSLEER. The ends lost 4 bases at V and 8 bases at J; junction bases unmatched: 11. This CDR3 is CASSPLKGRGDIQYF. CDR3 bases: TGCGCCAGCAGCCCCCTGAAGGGGAGGGGTGACATTCAGTACTTC.

The genes are TRBV6-5 and TRBJ2-1; weak D call: TRBD1 (5 bases). The germline V gene has CDR1 MNHEY and CDR2 SVGAGI. V was pared by 0 bases and J by 5 bases, with 11 bases between. This CDR3 has 15 residues. Here the CDR3 DNA reads TGTGCCAGCAGTTACTCGCAGGGTTTTGACAATGAGCAGTTCTTC. It yields the protein CASSYSQGFDNEQFF.

The chain couples TRBV28 to TRBJ2-7, with TRBD1 matching over 7 bases. This CDR3 contains 14 residues. The J segment lost 5 bases and the V segment lost 7 bases, leaving 11 bases of the junction unmatched. Germline V gene lookup returns CDR1 MDHEN and CDR2 SYDVKM. This CDR3 is CASKQAGGSNEQYF. The CDR3 nucleotides read TGTGCCAGCAAACAGGCAGGGGGATCAAACGAGCAGTACTTC.

The genes are TRBV28 and TRBJ1-1, with a tentative D call TRBD1 (6 bases). This CDR3 has 18 amino acids. Germline V lookup: CDR1 MDHEN, CDR2 SYDVKM. V lost 2 bases, J lost 2 bases, and 21 bases lay in between. CDR3 in DNA: TGTGCCAGCAGTTTACAGGGGCGCTGGGGGCATAACAACACTGAAGCTTTCTTT. Translation gives CASSLQGRWGHNNTEAFF.

This chain joins TRBV6-5 and TRBJ1-1; TRBD1 agrees at 8 bases. Germline V lookup: CDR1 MNHEY, CDR2 SVGAGI. V shed 5 bases, J shed 0 bases, and the junction held 5 bases outside the gene matches. The CDR3 has 15 residues. Here the CDR3 reads CASSPGQGLNTEAFF. The CDR3 DNA sequence: TGTGCCAGCAGTCCTGGACAGGGATTGAACACTGAAGCTTTCTTT.

The J gene is TRBJ1-1, the V gene TRBV10-3; the match to TRBD1 covers 12 bases. Germline CDR1 ENHRY, CDR2 SYGVKD. The CDR3 is 15 residues long. V was pared by 2 bases and J by 4 bases, with 2 bases of the junction left unmatched. The CDR3 DNA reads as TGTGCCATCAGTGAGAGGGACAGGGGGCCCACTGAAGCTTTCTTT. This translates into CAISERDRGPTEAFF.

CDR3 sequence reads: CASSLSGTGANVLTF. CDR3 in DNA: TGCGCCAGCAGCTTGTCGGGAACTGGGGCCAACGTCCTGACTTTC. V and J are TRBV5-1 and TRBJ2-6; a weak D match, TRBD2 (5 bases). V lost 1 base and J lost 2, with 7 bases in between. From germline, CDR1 is SGHRS and CDR2 YFSETQ. The CDR3 spans 15 residues.

This chain joins TRBV9 and TRBJ1-5, with TRBD1 matching 7 bases. This CDR3 contains 18 residues. The V gene end was trimmed by 0 bases and the J gene end by 1 base; junction bases not matched to a gene: 10. Germline V gene lookup returns CDR1 SGDLS and CDR2 YYNGEE. The DNA of the CDR3 is TGTGCCAGCAGCGTAGGGAGACAGGGTGGGCTCAGCAATCAGCCCCAGCATTTT. Translated: CASSVGRQGGLSNQPQHF.

The chain recombines TRBV27 with TRBJ2-7; 8 nucleotides align to TRBD2. Germline trimming cut 2 bases from V and 1 base from J; bases unmatched to any gene: 1. The germline gives CDR1 MNHEY, CDR2 SMNVEV (reference sequence). The CDR3 is 14 residues long. The CDR3 reads CASSLGGRSYEQYF. CDR3 coding DNA: TGTGCCAGCAGTTTAGGCGGGAGGTCCTACGAGCAGTACTTC.

This chain uses TRBV2 with TRBJ1-5; TRBD1 is a possible D gene (6 bases). CDR3 length equals 14 residues. Per germline, CDR1 SNHLY and CDR2 FYNNEI. V was cut by 6 bases and J by 1 base, with 10 bases left in between. The CDR3 DNA reads as TGTGCCAGCAGGACCGACAGGAGCAATCAGCCCCAGCATTTT. Protein: CASRTDRSNQPQHF.

This clone showed up just once. The chain employs TRBV28 and TRBJ2-7; possible D gene TRBD2, 5 bases. The V and J ends lost 7 bases and 3 bases respectively, with 16 bases between them. Germline V lookup: CDR1 MDHEN, CDR2 SYDVKM. The CDR3 consists of 14 residues. CDR3 protein: CASTKTGISYEQYF. CDR3 nucleotide sequence: TGTGCCAGCACCAAAACCGGGATCAGCTACGAGCAGTACTTC. The full variable domain, completed using reference TRBV28 and TRBJ2-7, is DVKVTQSSRYLVKRTGEKVFLECVQDMDHENMFWYRQDPGLGLRLIYFSYDVKMKEKGDIPEGYSVSREKKERFSLILESASTNQTSMYLCASTKTGISYEQYFGPGTRLTVT.

This clone was found many times. The chain employs TRBV20-1 and TRBJ2-3, with TRBD2 identical over 10 bases. CDR1 is DFQATT and CDR2 is SNEGSKA in the germline V gene (reference sequence). The CDR3 spans 19 residues. Losses at the gene ends were 3 bases for V and 2 bases for J; bases not matched to a gene: 17. CDR3 protein: CSASSQVARSGRNTDTQYF. CDR3 nucleotides: TGCAGTGCTAGTTCTCAGGTTGCTCGTAGCGGGAGGAACACAGATACGCAGTATTTT.

This sequence joins TRBV7-8 and TRBJ2-7; 12 bases agree with TRBD2. The CDR3 is 19 amino acids. Germline CDR1 is SGHVS and CDR2 is FQNEAQ. The V segment lost 6 bases and the J segment 6 bases; nucleotides outside the gene matches: 21. The CDR3 reads CASSPSRLAGVGRWVEQYF. The CDR3 DNA is TGTGCCAGCAGTCCTTCCCGACTAGCGGGAGTGGGTCGTTGGGTCGAGCAGTACTTC.

This clone was seen at least ten times. The CDR3 bases are TGTGCCAGCAGGGAAACAGGGGGTAGCACCGGGGAGCTGTTTTTT. Translated: CASRETGGSTGELFF. This chain joins TRBV19 and TRBJ2-2; 8 bases match TRBD1. The germline gives CDR1 LNHDA, CDR2 SQIVND (reference sequence). The CDR3 length is 15 residues. The V and J ends lost 9 bases and 4 bases, in that order; junction bases with no gene match: 10.

The chain joins TRBV19 to TRBJ1-2; D gene ambiguous. Germline V gene lookup returns CDR1 LNHDA and CDR2 SQIVND (reference sequence). The length of the CDR3 is 11 residues. Trimming removed 10 bases at V and 4 bases at J, with 10 bases between. DNA for the CDR3: TGTGCCACCAAAGCGTTCTATGGCTACACCTTC. Its translation: CATKAFYGYTF. The entire variable domain, with the rest obtained from reference TRBV19 and TRBJ1-2, is as follows: DGGITQSPKYLFRKEGQNVTLSCEQNLNHDAMYWYRQDPGQGLRLIYYSQIVNDFQKGDIAEGYSVSREKKESFPLTVTSAQKNPTAFYLCATKAFYGYTFGSGTRLTVV.

The CDR3 region is CASSLESREGRETQYF. As DNA, the CDR3 is TGTGCCAGCAGCTTAGAGTCTCGGGAGGGCCGGGAGACCCAGTACTTC. The chain joins TRBV13 to TRBJ2-5; 8 bases fit TRBD2. This CDR3 spans 16 amino acids. V trimming: 1 base; J trimming: 5 bases; junction bases outside the gene matches: 9. Germline loops: CDR1 PRHDT, CDR2 FYEKMQ (reference sequence). The entire variable domain, with the rest obtained from reference TRBV13 and TRBJ2-5, is as follows: AAGVIQSPRHLIKEKRETATLKCYPIPRHDTVYWYQQGPGQDPQFLISFYEKMQSDKGSIPDRFSAQQFSDYHSELNMSSLELGDSALYFCASSLESREGRETQYFGPGTRLLVL.

The V and J genes are TRBV19 and TRBJ2-1; D possibly corresponds to TRBD2 (6 bases). The CDR3 contains 14 residues. Germline V gene data show CDR1 as LNHDA and CDR2 as SQIVND (reference sequence). V was clipped by 3 bases and J by 8 bases, with 14 bases between them. CDR3 residues: CASSMMTSKDEQFF. The CDR3 DNA sequence: TGTGCCAGTAGTATGATGACTAGTAAGGATGAGCAGTTCTTC.

This clone was found a few times. The rearrangement uses TRBV7-2 and TRBJ2-7; TRBD1 matches at 7 bases. The J segment lost 4 bases and the V segment lost 5 bases, leaving 11 bases of the junction unmatched. Germline V lookup: CDR1 SGHTA, CDR2 FQGNSA. The CDR3 runs to 15 residues. The CDR3 sequence is CASSPSTGTAYEQYF. CDR3 nucleotides: TGTGCCAGCAGCCCATCTACCGGGACAGCATACGAGCAGTACTTC.

The DNA for the CDR3 is TGTGCCAGCAGCCAGTATTGGCAGGGCTACGAGCAGTACTTC. Translated: CASSQYWQGYEQYF. The chain combines TRBV3-1 (or the pseudogene TRBV3-2) with TRBJ2-7; weak D call: TRBD1 (5 bases). Trimming left V 3 bases short and J 3 bases short, with 12 bases between. Germline loops: CDR1 LGHDT, CDR2 YNNKEL (reference sequence). There are 14 residues in the CDR3.

The chain links TRBV13 to TRBJ2-7; TRBD2 aligns across 7 bases. Germline CDR1 is PRHDT and CDR2 is FYEKMQ (reference sequence). Losses at the gene ends were 4 bases for V and 1 base for J; bases not matched to a gene: 10. This CDR3 comprises 16 residues. For the CDR3, the DNA is TGTGCCAGCAGCTGGTCGTGGGAGGGCGAATCCTACGAGCAGTACTTC. Translated: CASSWSWEGESYEQYF.

CDR3 residues: CASSQPGQGSYEQYF. The CDR3 nucleotides are TGTGCCAGCAGTCAACCGGGACAGGGCTCCTACGAGCAGTACTTC. The rearrangement joins TRBV27 to TRBJ2-7, with 9 bases identical to TRBD1. Germline lookup yields CDR1 MNHEY and CDR2 SMNVEV (reference sequence). This CDR3 is 15 amino acids long. V dropped 5 bases and J dropped 0; count of bases not matched to a gene: 5.

This chain connects TRBV27 to TRBJ1-2; perhaps TRBD1 as D (6 bases). Germline values: CDR1 MNHEY, CDR2 SMNVEV (reference sequence). This CDR3 contains 17 residues. Trimming cost V 0 bases and J 4 bases, with 18 bases left between them. The CDR3 here is CASSLSGSRGAAYGYTF. DNA for the CDR3: TGTGCCAGCAGTTTATCGGGGTCGCGGGGGGCAGCCTATGGCTACACCTTC.